These 14 T cell receptor beta chains share one sample of origin, sequenced in a study of control samples from healthy donors and cancer patients. Only in-frame clones appear in the TCRdb table, and some are missing; sequencing was by immunoSEQ multiplex PCR. The table includes 50,000 to 55,000 clones, around 87% detected once. Sample: PBMCs. The source is a man in his sixties with head and neck cancer.

The chain couples TRBV2 to TRBJ2-1; D is unresolved. Trimming cost V 9 bases and J 0 bases, with 6 bases left between them. The CDR3 covers 12 residues. Germline loops: CDR1 SNHLY, CDR2 FYNNEI. The CDR3 DNA is TGTGCCAGAGGAAACTCCTACAATGAGCAGTTCTTC. Translating it yields CARGNSYNEQFF.

The chain combines TRBV28 with TRBJ2-7; D is possibly TRBD2 (6 bases). V was pared by 3 bases and J by 4 bases, with 13 bases between. CDR3 length: 14 amino acids. Germline-derived CDR1 and CDR2 are MDHEN and SYDVKM. CDR3 sequence reads: CASSLEGGNYEQYF. The CDR3 nucleotides read TGTGCCAGCAGTTTGGAGGGAGGTAATTACGAGCAGTACTTC.

The V call is TRBV5-5, the J call TRBJ2-5; TRBD2 agrees at 11 bases. With V trimmed by 0 bases and J by 5 bases, 0 bases remained unmatched. The CDR3 extends over 14 amino acids. Per the germline V gene, CDR1 is SGHKS and CDR2 is YYEKEE (reference sequence). The CDR3 reads CASSLASGGETQYF. In DNA, the CDR3 is TGTGCCAGCAGCTTGGCTAGCGGGGGGGAGACCCAGTACTTC.

V gene TRBV28 combines with J gene TRBJ1-5; D perhaps matches TRBD1 (5 bases). The CDR3 covers 14 residues. With 2 bases removed from V and 11 bases from J, the gap between germline ends came to 16 bases. Germline CDR1 MDHEN, CDR2 SYDVKM. The CDR3 sequence is CASSLAGTPQSQHF. The CDR3 DNA reads as TGTGCCAGCAGTTTAGCAGGGACCCCCCAATCCCAGCATTTT.

This rearrangement joins TRBV4-3 to TRBJ2-5; TRBD2 matches 8 bases. The CDR3 is 16 amino acids. The germline CDR1 and CDR2 sequences are LGHNA and YSLEER. V dropped 1 base and J dropped 5; count of bases not matched to a gene: 9. The CDR3 DNA follows: TGCGCCAGCAGCCAAGGGGTAGCGGGATTGTCGGAGACCCAGTACTTC. This encodes CASSQGVAGLSETQYF.

This chain links TRBV7-2 with TRBJ1-5; unclear D gene. Germline CDR1 reads SGHTA; CDR2 reads FQGNSA. The V end was cut by 2 bases, the J end by 7 bases, with 12 bases between. CDR3 size: 14 residues. The CDR3 DNA follows: TGTGCCAGCAGCTTAAAGGCAGTTGAACAGCCCCAGCATTTT. Its protein is CASSLKAVEQPQHF.

The chain uses TRBV24-1 and TRBJ2-7; 11 bases align to TRBD2. Germline lookup yields CDR1 KGHDR and CDR2 SFDVKD. The junction had 8 bases not matched to a gene; V was cut back by 4 bases and J by 4 bases. The CDR3 totals 16 residues. The DNA for the CDR3 is TGTGCCACCAGTGAGACCGGGACTAGCGGAGCTTACGAGCAGTACTTC. Its translation: CATSETGTSGAYEQYF.

This chain links TRBV19 with TRBJ2-7, with TRBD2 matching 14 bases. Trimming removed 4 bases from V and 5 bases from J; junction bases left unmatched: 7. CDR3 length: 16 residues. CDR1 and CDR2 (germline): LNHDA, SQIVND (reference sequence). This chain's CDR3 is CASSTRGTSGSHEQYF. As DNA, the CDR3 is TGTGCCAGTAGTACTCGAGGGACTAGCGGGAGCCACGAGCAGTACTTC.

J is TRBJ1-5 and V is TRBV30; a weak D match, TRBD1 (5 bases). Germline CDR1 and CDR2: GTSNPN and SVGIG (reference sequence). V was shortened by 2 bases and J by 4 bases, with 12 bases between the two germline ends. The CDR3 extends over 14 amino acids. The CDR3 DNA sequence: TGTGCCTGGAGTCGGGGGACGGGAAATCAGCCCCAGCATTTT. Translating it yields CAWSRGTGNQPQHF.

V is TRBV2 and J is TRBJ2-3, with D unresolved. The CDR3 extends over 14 amino acids. CDR1 SNHLY and CDR2 FYNNEI come from the germline V gene. V was shortened by 4 bases and J by 2 bases, with 10 bases between the two germline ends. DNA for the CDR3: TGTGCCAGCAGTGTGAGCCGGTCCACAGATACGCAGTATTTT. Protein sequence: CASSVSRSTDTQYF.

The gene calls are TRBV5-1 and TRBJ2-5; 7 bases align to TRBD2. This CDR3 comprises 15 residues. Germline assignment: CDR1 SGHRS and CDR2 YFSETQ. J was trimmed by 2 bases and V by 4 bases; bases with no gene match: 8. The CDR3 sequence: CASSQTLAAQETQYF. The CDR3 DNA follows: TGCGCCAGCAGCCAGACCCTAGCGGCTCAAGAGACCCAGTACTTC.

The chain carries TRBV6-5 and TRBJ2-1, with unresolved D. Trimming left V 0 bases short and J 5 bases short, with 8 bases between. The CDR3 contains 14 residues. Germline CDR1 is MNHEY and CDR2 is SVGAGI. The CDR3 DNA reads as TGTGCCAGCAGTTACTCGTACGGCCACAATGAGCAGTTCTTC. It yields the protein CASSYSYGHNEQFF.

The chain recombines TRBV28 with TRBJ1-2, with 10 bases aligning to TRBD1. The V gene's germline CDR1 is MDHEN and CDR2 SYDVKM. The CDR3 consists of 14 residues. The V gene end was trimmed by 7 bases and the J gene end by 8 bases; junction bases not matched to a gene: 10. The CDR3, as DNA: TGTGCCAGCACCTCTGGACAGGGGGGACGGGGCTACACCTTC. Translated, it gives CASTSGQGGRGYTF.

The chain couples TRBV6-2 or TRBV6-3 to TRBJ2-3, with TRBD2 matching 12 bases. CDR3 length: 18 residues. The J segment lost 3 bases and the V segment lost 6 bases, leaving 13 bases of the junction unmatched. In germline, CDR1 is MNHEY, CDR2 SVGEGT. Written as DNA, the CDR3 is TGTGCCAGCAGCCCACCGCTGACTAGCGGGAGATGGACAGATACGCAGTATTTT. It translates to CASSPPLTSGRWTDTQYF.